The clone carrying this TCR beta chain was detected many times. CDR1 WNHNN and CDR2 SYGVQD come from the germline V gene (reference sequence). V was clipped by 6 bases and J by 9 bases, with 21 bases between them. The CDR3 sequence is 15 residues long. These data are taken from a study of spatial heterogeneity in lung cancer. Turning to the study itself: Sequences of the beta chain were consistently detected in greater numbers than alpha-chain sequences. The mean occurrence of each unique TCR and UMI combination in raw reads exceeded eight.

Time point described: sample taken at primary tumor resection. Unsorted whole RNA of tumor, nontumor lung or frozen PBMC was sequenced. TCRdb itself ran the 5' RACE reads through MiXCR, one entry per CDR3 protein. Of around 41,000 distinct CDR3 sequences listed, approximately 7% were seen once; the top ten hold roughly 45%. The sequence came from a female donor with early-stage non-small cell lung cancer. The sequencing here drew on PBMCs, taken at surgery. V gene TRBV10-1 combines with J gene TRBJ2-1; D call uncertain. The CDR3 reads CASSDWLGRGAEQFF. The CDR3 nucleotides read TGCGCCAGCAGCGACTGGCTGGGCCGCGGAGCTGAGCAGTTCTTC.